This passage covers 4 T cell receptor beta chains from one sample sequenced in a study of regulatory T cells in long-lasting Graves disease. Arm-PCR of CDR3 regions and iRepertoire HTBI primers were used to build TCR beta libraries. One entry per CDR3 protein results from TCRdb running MiXCR on the multiplex PCR reads. The sample consists of 500,000 to 800,000 distinct CDR3 sequences, around 30% of them appearing once. Time point here: persistent/refractory GD, antithyroid drugs over 5 years with positive TRAb. The TCR library was made from RNA that had been extracted from PBMCs in TRIzol. This specimen consisted of peripheral blood mononuclear cells (PBMCs), obtained when the disease was refractory, from a patient treated with antithyroid drugs. Receptors originate from a female donor with Graves disease.

This clonotype has a handful of counts. The chain uses TRBV20-1 and TRBJ2-5, with TRBD2 as a possible D gene (7 bases). CDR1 is DFQATT, CDR2 SNEGSKA, per germline (reference sequence). The CDR3 has 15 amino acids. V lost 0 bases to trimming and J lost 5 bases, with 16 bases between them. CDR3 residues: CSAREATQGGETQYF. CDR3 sequence (DNA): TGCAGTGCTAGAGAAGCCACACAGGGAGGGGAGACCCAGTACTTC.

This clonotype appeared a few times. This may arise from a read error, as a much more abundant clone is one base away. The CDR3 bases are TGTGCCAGCAGTTCCACCGTCAGGGCTGGCTACACCTTC. Its protein product is CASSSTVRAGYTF. The V gene is TRBV28, the J gene TRBJ1-2; D is possibly TRBD1 (5 bases). The length of the CDR3 is 13 residues. Germline V gene data show CDR1 as MDHEN and CDR2 as SYDVKM. V was pared by 4 bases and J by 7 bases, with 13 bases between.

The chain combines TRBV3-1 with TRBJ1-1; perhaps TRBD1 as D (6 bases). CDR1 and CDR2 (germline): LGHDT, YNNKEL (reference sequence). This CDR3 spans 14 amino acids. V lost 6 bases, J lost 0 bases, and 11 bases lay in between. CDR3 amino acids: CASRPGTMNTEAFF. The CDR3 DNA reads TGTGCCAGCAGGCCCGGGACAATGAACACTGAAGCTTTCTTT.

V is TRBV7-2 and J is TRBJ2-2; D perhaps matches TRBD2 (6 bases). This CDR3 spans 14 amino acids. The V and J ends lost 6 bases and 7 bases respectively, with 15 bases between them. Per germline, CDR1 SGHTA and CDR2 FQGNSA. The CDR3 region has the DNA TGTGCCAGCAGGGAGACGGGGGTAGTCGGGGAGCTGTTTTTT. Protein: CASRETGVVGELFF.